Listed below are T cell receptor beta chains from one sample, sequenced in a study of cytomegalovirus exposure and HLA in healthy donors. TCRdb keeps only in-frame clones here, not all; method: immunoSEQ multiplex PCR. The repertoire has 150,000 to 200,000 clones, approximately 85% of them found once; the top ten carry around 2.3%. The sample comprised PBMCs. These receptor sequences come from a woman between 45 and 65 years old in good health and CMV-seronegative. Both conserved end residues are part of each CDR3. The order of the fields is D gene, V gene, J gene, clone size, CDR3 DNA, CDR3 protein. D genes are given only for firm matches. Size is stated for part of the rows, as once, few or many counts, or as a class when the clone is expanded.

>TRBD2|TRBV29-1|TRBJ2-1|NA
TGCAGCGTTGAACCGGGACTAGCGGGTTATGAGCAGTTCTTC
CSVEPGLAGYEQFF
>TRBD1|TRBV11-2|TRBJ1-2|NA
TGTGCCAGCAGCCGGGGGCACAGGGGTCCTAGTGTGGGTGGCTACACCTTC
CASSRGHRGPSVGGYTF
>TRBD2|TRBV6-5|TRBJ2-1|NA
TGTGCCAGCAGTTACTCGACTAGCGGGAGATTTAATGAGCAGTTCTTC
CASSYSTSGRFNEQFF
>TRBD2|TRBV28|TRBJ2-7|NA
TGTGCCAGCAGTGTTAGCGGGAGCGAGCAGTACTTC
CASSVSGSEQYF
>NA|TRBV7-9|TRBJ1-3|once
TGTGCCAGCAGCCCAGGGGACCTCTCTGGAAACACCATATATTTT
CASSPGDLSGNTIYF
>TRBD1|TRBV18|TRBJ2-7|NA
TGTGCCAGCTCACCAGGGATTGGGCTGGGTCGAGCAGGGGACAGGCAATACGAGCAGTACTTC
CASSPGIGLGRAGDRQYEQYF
>NA|TRBV28|TRBJ2-1|NA
TGTGCCAGCAGTTCAGGCTCCTACAATGAGCAGTTCTTC
CASSSGSYNEQFF
>TRBD2|TRBV5-1|TRBJ2-1|NA
TGCGCCAGCAGCTCGATGGTGACTAGCGGGAGTTACAATGAGCAGTTCTTC
CASSSMVTSGSYNEQFF
>NA|TRBV28|TRBJ2-7|once
TGTGCCAGCAGCCGTGCGGGCCCTAAATACGAGCAGTACTTC
CASSRAGPKYEQYF
>TRBD2|TRBV19|TRBJ2-1|few
TGTGCCAGTGCCCCGGGACTAGCTTCCAGTGAGCAGTTCTTC
CASAPGLASSEQFF
>TRBD1|TRBV7-7|TRBJ2-7|NA
TGTGCCAGCAGCCGCGACAGGGGCGACGAGCAGTACTTC
CASSRDRGDEQYF
>TRBD2|TRBV6-5|TRBJ2-1|NA
TGTGCCAGCAGTCTAGCGGGAGTAGGTAATGAGCAGTTCTTC
CASSLAGVGNEQFF
>NA|TRBV5-1|TRBJ2-1|few
TGCGCCAGCAGCTTGGAGGACAACTCCTACAATGAGCAGTTCTTC
CASSLEDNSYNEQFF
>TRBD1|TRBV4-3|TRBJ1-5|NA
TGCGCCAGCAGCCCGGACAGGTCCTATCAGCCCCAGCATTTT
CASSPDRSYQPQHF
>TRBD2|TRBV5-4|TRBJ2-7|NA
TGTGCCAGCAGCCAGAGCGGGAGCCGGACCTACGAGCAGTACTTC
CASSQSGSRTYEQYF
>TRBD1|TRBV14|TRBJ1-1|few
TGTGCCAGCGACAGGGGAAACACTGAAGCTTTCTTT
CASDRGNTEAFF
>NA|TRBV28|TRBJ1-1|once
TGTGCCAGCAGTTTTGCGAGGCGAGGAGCTTTCTTT
CASSFARRGAFF
>NA|TRBV19|TRBJ2-7|NA
TGTGCCAGTAGTATACAGGGTTCCCACTACGAGCAGTACTTC
CASSIQGSHYEQYF
>NA|TRBV5-1|TRBJ1-1|NA
TGCGCCAGCAGCTTGGGGATCGGGGGTTCCGCTGGCGCTTTCTTT
CASSLGIGGSAGAFF
>NA|TRBV5-1|TRBJ1-3|NA
TGCGCCAGCGCATTCGGGGGGGCGGATGGAAACACCATATATTTT
CASAFGGADGNTIYF
>TRBD1|TRBV18|TRBJ1-4|once
TGTGCCAGCTCACTGGGACAGGGGCGAGAAAAACTGTTTTTT
CASSLGQGREKLFF